The clone carrying this T cell receptor beta chain was detected many times. Documented time point: newly diagnosed GD, antithyroid drugs for less than 3 months. PBMC-derived RNA was used for the TCR library. The CDR3 extends over 13 amino acids. The germline CDR1 and CDR2 sequences are SGHAT and FQNNGV. V was cut by 3 bases and J by 9 bases, with 14 bases left in between. The sample comes from a study of regulatory T cells in long-lasting Graves disease. Arm-PCR with iRepertoire HTBI primers amplified the CDR3 regions for these TCR beta libraries. TCRdb independently ran MiXCR on the multiplex PCR reads; one entry per CDR3 protein. The data contain 250,000 or so distinct CDR3 sequences, around 19% of them singletons. The same sample was also studied in work on T cells in Graves' hyperthyroidism and ophthalmopathy. That source adds: Most thyroid clonotypes with frequency above 0.001 were detected in blood. Stable hyperthyroidism was told apart from ophthalmopathy by a model built on 13 V-J features.

V gene TRBV11-2 combines with J gene TRBJ1-2, with unresolved D. The specimen comprised peripheral blood mononuclear cells (PBMCs), sampled at new diagnosis, from a patient treated with antithyroid drugs. The TCR was taken from a woman under 40 with Graves disease. The CDR3 sequence: CASSLTLLGSYTF. As DNA, the CDR3 is TGTGCCAGCAGCTTGACTCTCCTTGGGAGCTACACCTTC.